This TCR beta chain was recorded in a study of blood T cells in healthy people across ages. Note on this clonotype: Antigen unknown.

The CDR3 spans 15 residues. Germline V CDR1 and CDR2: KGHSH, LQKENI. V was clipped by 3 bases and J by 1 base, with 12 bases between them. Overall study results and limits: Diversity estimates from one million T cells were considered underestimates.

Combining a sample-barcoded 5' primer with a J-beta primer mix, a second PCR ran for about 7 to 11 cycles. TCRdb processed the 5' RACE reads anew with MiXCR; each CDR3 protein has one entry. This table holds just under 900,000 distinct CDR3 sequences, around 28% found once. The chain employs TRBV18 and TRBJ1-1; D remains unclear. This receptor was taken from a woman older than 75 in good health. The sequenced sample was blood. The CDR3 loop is CASSPQNKGNTEAFF. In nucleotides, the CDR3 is TGTGCCAGCTCACCCCAGAATAAGGGGAACACTGAAGCTTTCTTT.